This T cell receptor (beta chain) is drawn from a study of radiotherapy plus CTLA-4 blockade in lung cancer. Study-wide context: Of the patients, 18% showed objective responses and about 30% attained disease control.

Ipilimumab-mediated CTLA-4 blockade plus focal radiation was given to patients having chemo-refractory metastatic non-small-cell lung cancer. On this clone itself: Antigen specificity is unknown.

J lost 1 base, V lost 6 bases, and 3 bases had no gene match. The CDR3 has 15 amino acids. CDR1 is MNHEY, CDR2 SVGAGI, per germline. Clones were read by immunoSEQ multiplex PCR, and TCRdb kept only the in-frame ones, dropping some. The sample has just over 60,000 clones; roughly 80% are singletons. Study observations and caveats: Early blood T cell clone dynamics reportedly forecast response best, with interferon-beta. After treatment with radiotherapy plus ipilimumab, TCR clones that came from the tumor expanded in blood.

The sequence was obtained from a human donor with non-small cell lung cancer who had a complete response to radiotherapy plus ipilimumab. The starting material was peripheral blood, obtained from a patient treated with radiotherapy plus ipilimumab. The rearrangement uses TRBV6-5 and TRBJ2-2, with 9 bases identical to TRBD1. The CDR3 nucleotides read TGTGCCAGCAGGGCGACAGGGGGGAACACCGGGGAGCTGTTTTTT. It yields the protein CASRATGGNTGELFF.